The 29 T cell receptor beta chains given below trace back to one sample, sequenced in a study of Ad26.COV2.S vaccination and SARS-CoV-2 variants. TCRdb keeps only in-frame clones here, not all; method: immunoSEQ multiplex PCR. The sample carries roughly 420,000 clones, approximately 92% recorded once. The treatment here: about 20 received Ad26.COV2.S at low or high dose, single or two shots; about 5 received placebo; per-sample allocation not given. Material that was analyzed had been drawn on day 63 after the first vaccine or placebo injection. The material was peripheral blood, obtained in a trial of Ad26.COV2.S vaccine versus placebo. The receptor source for this set is a person aged 18-60 years who received the Ad26.COV2.S COVID-19 vaccine or a placebo.

This clone appeared a single time. This chain connects TRBV18 to TRBJ2-7; 14 bases align to TRBD2. V lost 3 bases and J lost 2; bases outside the gene matches: 3. The CDR3 length is 16 residues. The germline V gene encodes CDR1 KGHSH and CDR2 LQKENI. CDR3 nucleotides: TGTGCCAGCTCACCTTCGGGACTAGCGGGAGCCTACGAGCAGTACGTC. Its protein product is CASSPSGLAGAYEQYV.

V gene TRBV5-8 combines with J gene TRBJ2-7; TRBD2 aligns across 13 bases. There are 19 residues in the CDR3. The V and J ends lost 0 bases and 5 bases, in that order; junction bases with no gene match: 14. CDR1 is SGHTS and CDR2 is YDEGEE in the germline V gene. The CDR3 coding sequence is TGTGCCAGCAGCTTGGATTGGACTAGCGGGAGACGGGGTCGGGACGAGCAGTACGTC. It codes for CASSLDWTSGRRGRDEQYV.

The chain has TRBV18 and TRBJ1-2, with 7 bases fitting TRBD1. The CDR3 covers 13 residues. V shed 6 bases, J shed 7 bases, and the junction held 8 bases outside the gene matches. CDR1 and CDR2 (germline): KGHSH, LQKENI. The CDR3 coding sequence is TGTGCCAGCTCTCTAGACAGGGTCAGTGGCTACACCTTC. Amino acids: CASSLDRVSGYTF.

The chain employs TRBV28 and TRBJ2-3, with D maybe TRBD1 (6 bases). Germline assignment: CDR1 MDHEN and CDR2 SYDVKM. The CDR3 has 11 residues. V lost 10 bases, J lost 6 bases, and 11 bases lay in between. The CDR3 spells CATEGVDTQYF. The CDR3 nucleotides read TGTGCCACCGAGGGGGTTGATACGCAGTATTTT.

The chain recombines TRBV7-2 with TRBJ1-5; 9 bases line up with TRBD1. V lost 3 bases, J lost 6 bases, and 3 bases stayed unmatched. This CDR3 is 14 amino acids long. The V gene's germline CDR1 is SGHTA and CDR2 FQGNSA. DNA for the CDR3: TGTGCCAGCAGCTTTGGGACAGGGAGTCAGCCCCAGCATTTT. Translating it yields CASSFGTGSQPQHF. The variable domain in full, with the rest retrieved from reference TRBV7-2 and TRBJ1-5, is GAGVSQSPSNKVTEKGKDVELRCDPISGHTALYWYRQSLGQGLEFLIYFQGNSAPDKSGLPSDRFSAERTGGSVSTLTIQRTQQEDSAVYLCASSFGTGSQPQHFGDGTRLSIL.

The J gene is TRBJ1-2, the V gene TRBV3-1 (or the pseudogene TRBV3-2); D is perhaps TRBD1 (5 bases). Germline CDR1 reads LGHDT; CDR2 reads YNNKEL (reference sequence). The CDR3 is 14 residues long. V gave up 4 bases and J gave up 3 bases, with 12 bases separating them. The CDR3 coding sequence is TGTGCCAGCAGCCTGTCCTCAGGGCACTATGGCTACACCTTC. Its protein product is CASSLSSGHYGYTF.

The genes are TRBV2 and TRBJ2-1, with D perhaps matching TRBD1 or TRBD2 (6 bases each). This CDR3 has 14 residues. Per the germline V gene, CDR1 is SNHLY and CDR2 is FYNNEI. The ends were cut back, 4 bases at V and 9 bases at J, with 16 bases in the middle. This chain's CDR3 is CASSVTGKEGEQFF. CDR3 nucleotide sequence: TGTGCCAGCAGTGTCACAGGGAAGGAGGGTGAGCAGTTCTTC. Full variable domain (remainder filled in from reference TRBV2 and TRBJ2-1): EPEVTQTPSHQVTQMGQEVILRCVPISNHLYFYWYRQILGQKVEFLVSFYNNEISEKSEIFDDQFSVERPDGSNFTLKIRSTKLEDSAMYFCASSVTGKEGEQFFGPGTRLTVL.

This chain links TRBV10-1 with TRBJ1-4; unclear D gene. The CDR3 consists of 13 residues. Trimming left V 4 bases short and J 8 bases short, with 11 bases between. Germline CDR1 reads WNHNN; CDR2 reads SYGVQD (reference sequence). The chain's CDR3 is CASSGTGPEKLFF. The CDR3 DNA sequence: TGCGCCAGCAGTGGAACCGGGCCGGAAAAACTGTTTTTT.

This clone was detected only a few times. The chain links TRBV6-5 to TRBJ2-3; D is perhaps TRBD2 (6 bases). Germline lookup yields CDR1 MNHEY and CDR2 SVGAGI. The CDR3 covers 15 residues. Trimming took off 7 bases at V and 0 bases at J, with 14 bases between the two ends. The CDR3: CASTPRAGSTDTQYF. As DNA, the CDR3 is TGTGCCAGCACCCCTCGCGCGGGAAGCACAGATACGCAGTATTTT.

The V call is TRBV9, the J call TRBJ1-5; D is unclear. The CDR3 loop spans 14 amino acids. V lost 0 bases, J lost 5 bases, and 9 bases lay in between. Looked up from germline, CDR1 is SGDLS and CDR2 is YYNGEE. The CDR3 reads CASSVDGRDQPQHF. CDR3 nucleotide sequence: TGTGCCAGCAGCGTAGACGGGAGGGATCAGCCCCAGCATTTT.

The V call is TRBV21-1, the J call TRBJ2-7; TRBD2 reflects the table's D call only, with no check against the DNA. TRBV21-1 is shown as a pseudogene. This CDR3 has 11 residues. This CDR3 is CASSNTNEQYV. For the CDR3, the DNA is TGTGCCAGCAGTAATACTAACGAGCAGTACGTC.

The chain carries TRBV4-3 and TRBJ1-5; unclear D gene. Between the trimmed V and J ends, which lost 1 base and 2 bases, there was a span of 9 bases. This CDR3 has 15 amino acids. CDR1 is LGHNA, CDR2 YSLEER, per germline. CDR3 nucleotide sequence: TGCGCCAGCAGCCAAGTGTTTATCGGCAATCAGCCCCAGCATTTT. Protein: CASSQVFIGNQPQHF.

The J gene is TRBJ1-2, the V gene TRBV6-5, with no clear D. The CDR3 runs 13 residues. CDR1 is MNHEY and CDR2 is SVGAGI in the germline V gene. Trimming left V 0 bases short and J 8 bases short, with 10 bases between. The CDR3 reads CASSYSNGRGYTF. CDR3 DNA: TGTGCCAGCAGTTACTCGAACGGACGGGGCTACACCTTC.

This chain joins TRBV7-9 and TRBJ1-2, with D perhaps matching TRBD1 (5 bases). The CDR3 runs 14 residues. The V end was cut by 3 bases, the J end by 7 bases, with 15 bases between. Germline V lookup: CDR1 SEHNR, CDR2 FQNEAQ (reference sequence). CDR3 DNA sequence: TGTGCCAGCAGCTTTCGGGACTCCCCCTCTGGCTACACCTTC. It encodes CASSFRDSPSGYTF.

CDR3 DNA sequence: TGTGCCAGCAGCTTAATCCCAGGGGGCTACGAGCAGTACTTC. Protein sequence: CASSLIPGGYEQYF. This sequence joins TRBV7-2 and TRBJ2-7; 7 bases are shared with TRBD1. The CDR3 spans 14 residues. With V trimmed by 2 bases and J by 3 bases, 4 bases remained unmatched. Germline V gene sequence: CDR1 SGHTA, CDR2 FQGNSA.

This rearrangement joins TRBV7-9 to TRBJ2-2; D is undetermined. CDR3 length equals 15 residues. The germline CDR1 and CDR2 sequences are SEHNR and FQNEAQ (reference sequence). The ends were cut back, 1 base at V and 4 bases at J, with 10 bases in the middle. CDR3 amino acids: CASSLDRSGTGELFF. The CDR3 region has the DNA TGTGCCAGCAGCTTAGACCGCAGTGGCACCGGGGAGCTGTTTTTT.

The chain couples TRBV21-1 to TRBJ1-2; TRBD1, the table's D call, was not compared with the DNA. TRBV21-1 is noted as a pseudogene. The CDR3 loop spans 14 amino acids. CDR3 loop: CASSKAGVGIGYTF. For the CDR3, the DNA is TGTGCCAGCAGCAAAGCAGGGGTTGGTATCGGCTACACCTTC.

V and J are TRBV7-6 and TRBJ2-3, with 8 positions matching TRBD2. Germline values: CDR1 SGHVS, CDR2 FNYEAQ. V lost 5 bases and J lost 4; bases outside the gene matches: 11. The CDR3 is made up of 16 amino acids. The chain's CDR3 is CASSQSGGVWADTQYF. The CDR3, as DNA: TGTGCCAGCAGCCAAAGCGGGGGCGTCTGGGCAGATACGCAGTATTTT.

The chain carries TRBV5-4 and TRBJ1-4, with TRBD1 matching 7 bases. The CDR3 sequence is 14 residues long. The germline CDR1 and CDR2 sequences are SGHNT and YYREEE (reference sequence). The junction had 2 bases not matched to a gene; V was cut back by 0 bases and J by 6 bases. The CDR3 reads CASSLDRGYEKLFF. In DNA, the CDR3 is TGTGCCAGCAGCTTGGACAGGGGTTATGAAAAACTGTTTTTT.

This chain joins TRBV19 and TRBJ2-1, with TRBD2 identical over 15 bases. CDR1 is LNHDA, CDR2 SQIVND, per germline (reference sequence). With V trimmed by 6 bases and J by 6 bases, 9 bases remained unmatched. This CDR3 is built from 17 residues. The CDR3: CASRNSGLAGGPNEQFF. DNA of the CDR3: TGTGCCAGTAGAAATTCGGGACTAGCGGGAGGCCCCAATGAGCAGTTCTTC.

The chain couples TRBV18 to TRBJ1-5; D gene unclear. The CDR3 has 15 residues. The V end lost 3 bases, the J end lost 4 bases, and 13 bases lay between the germline ends. In germline, CDR1 is KGHSH, CDR2 LQKENI. This CDR3 reads CASSPMQGLNQPQHF. CDR3 nucleotide sequence: TGTGCCAGCTCACCCATGCAAGGCCTAAATCAGCCCCAGCATTTT.

This clone has a single count. Here the CDR3 DNA reads TGTGCCACCAGTGATAATAGGGACAACTATGGCTACACCTTC. Encoded protein: CATSDNRDNYGYTF. This sequence joins TRBV24-1 and TRBJ1-2, with a tentative D call TRBD1 (5 bases). V lost 3 bases, J lost 2 bases, and 9 bases lay in between. Looked up from germline, CDR1 is KGHDR and CDR2 is SFDVKD. The CDR3 totals 14 residues.

V is TRBV6-5 and J is TRBJ2-7, with D hard to call. This CDR3 is 13 amino acids long. Germline V CDR1 and CDR2: MNHEY, SVGAGI. The V and J ends lost 0 bases and 7 bases respectively, with 10 bases between them. CDR3 protein: CASSYSLLQEQYF. The CDR3 nucleotides read TGTGCCAGCAGTTACTCGCTCCTACAAGAGCAGTACTTC.

The chain joins TRBV7-3 to TRBJ1-1, with D hard to call. Germline-derived CDR1 and CDR2 are SGHTA and FQGTGA. Trimming removed 3 bases from V and 5 bases from J, with 13 bases in between. The CDR3 runs 14 residues. For the CDR3, the DNA is TGTGCCAGCAGCTTGGACCCGGACCCGACTGAAGCTTTCTTT. Translating it yields CASSLDPDPTEAFF.

This clone was counted once. This rearrangement joins TRBV5-5 to TRBJ2-5, with 9 bases fitting TRBD2. CDR1 is SGHKS and CDR2 is YYEKEE in the germline V gene (reference sequence). The V gene end was trimmed by 0 bases and the J gene end by 0 bases; junction bases not matched to a gene: 6. There are 17 residues in the CDR3. The CDR3 bases are TGTGCCAGCAGCTTGGGGGTAGCGGGGGCGTACCAAGAGACCCAGTACTTC. Its protein product is CASSLGVAGAYQETQYF.

This chain uses TRBV27 with TRBJ2-7, with D unresolved. Trimming stripped 6 bases from V and 3 bases from J, with 12 bases between. Germline values: CDR1 MNHEY, CDR2 SMNVEV (reference sequence). This CDR3 is 13 amino acids long. The CDR3 DNA reads TGTGCCAGCAGGGCCCTGGGGAACTACGAGCAGTACGTC. The encoded protein is CASRALGNYEQYV.

The chain uses TRBV5-1 and TRBJ1-6; TRBD1 is a possible D gene (5 bases). There are 15 residues in the CDR3. V lost 0 bases, J lost 8 bases, and 12 bases lay in between. Germline V CDR1 and CDR2: SGHRS, YFSETQ. Here the CDR3 DNA reads TGCGCCAGCAGCTTGGCCGGGACGGGAGATTCACCCCTCCACTTT. Protein: CASSLAGTGDSPLHF.

The chain has TRBV5-1 and TRBJ2-3, with D possibly TRBD1 on 7 matching bases. Trimming removed 3 bases at V and 3 bases at J, with 17 bases between. Germline V gene lookup returns CDR1 SGHRS and CDR2 YFSETQ. CDR3 size: 16 residues. The CDR3 sequence: CASSSGVDRATDTQYF. The CDR3 nucleotides read TGCGCCAGCAGCTCGGGGGTAGACAGGGCTACAGATACGCAGTATTTT. Complete variable domain (other parts from reference TRBV5-1 and TRBJ2-3): KAGVTQTPRYLIKTRGQQVTLSCSPISGHRSVSWYQQTPGQGLQFLFEYFSETQRNKGNFPGRFSGRQFSNSRSEMNVSTLELGDSALYLCASSSGVDRATDTQYFGPGTRLTVL.

The chain links TRBV3-1 (or the pseudogene TRBV3-2) to TRBJ2-1; no clear D gene. This CDR3 comprises 14 residues. The V end was cut by 8 bases, the J end by 0 bases, with 11 bases between. Germline V gene sequence: CDR1 LGHDT, CDR2 YNNKEL (reference sequence). This CDR3 is CASGSASSYNEQFF. The DNA for the CDR3 is TGTGCCAGCGGCAGCGCGAGCTCCTACAATGAGCAGTTCTTC.